The 2 T cell receptor beta chains in this list originate from one sample, sequenced in a study of blood T cells in healthy people across ages. A second PCR, run for roughly 7 to 12 cycles, used a sample-barcoded 5' primer plus a J-beta primer mix. TCRdb processed the 5' RACE reads anew with MiXCR; each CDR3 protein has one entry. The data hold about 1.8 million distinct CDR3 sequences, with roughly 50% observed a single time. The sample taken for sequencing was blood. The receptors come from a woman aged 40-49 years in good health.

This clonotype was seen only a few times. The V call is TRBV7-2, the J call TRBJ1-6; possibly TRBD1 for D (6 bases). The CDR3 is 15 residues long. Germline-derived CDR1 and CDR2 are SGHTA and FQGNSA. V dropped 4 bases and J dropped 10 bases, with 17 bases sitting between them. The CDR3 DNA sequence: TGTGCCAGCAGCTCCCAGGGGCCTCAGGGGTCACCCCTCCACTTT. Its translation: CASSSQGPQGSPLHF.

This chain joins TRBV28 and TRBJ2-3; possibly TRBD1 for D (5 bases). Deletions cut 6 bases from V and 0 bases from J, with 13 bases between. Germline loops: CDR1 MDHEN, CDR2 SYDVKM. This CDR3 has 15 amino acids. This CDR3 is CASSFAGLSTDTQYF. The CDR3 DNA follows: TGTGCCAGCAGCTTTGCAGGGTTGAGCACAGATACGCAGTATTTT.